This T cell receptor beta chain was observed in a study of blood T cell repertoires in COVID-19. About the study: T cells, B-cell-depleted T cells, or PBMCs provided the cDNA or gDNA that served as material.

The CDR3 spans 16 residues. Trimming shortened V by 3 bases and J by 0 bases, and 15 bases separated the two germline ends. The germline V gene has CDR1 LNHNV and CDR2 YYDKDF (reference sequence). The study recruited people aged about 18 to 95 years across under 25 US areas. Sequenced by immunoSEQ multiplex PCR; TCRdb stores in-frame clones only, minus some. Altogether 350,000 to 400,000 clones are present, 88% being singletons, with the ten largest covering around 0.97%. This TCR was recovered from a woman under 40 with acute COVID-19. J is TRBJ2-7 and V is TRBV15, with D possibly being TRBD1 (6 bases). Sequenced input: PBMCs or T cells enriched from blood (not recorded which). The CDR3: CATSREPGTSSYEQYF. DNA for the CDR3: TGTGCCACCAGCAGGGAGCCCGGGACAAGCTCCTACGAGCAGTACTTC.